The rows below give T cell receptor beta chains drawn from one sample of a study of blood T cell repertoires in COVID-19. TCRdb's copy holds only in-frame clones and misses some; the assay was immunoSEQ multiplex PCR. The profile covers 200,000 to 250,000 clones, with roughly 81% appearing a single time and about 0.91% taken by the ten largest. Specimen: peripheral blood. The receptor set was obtained from a man aged 40-55 years with acute or convalescent COVID-19. The CDR3 runs from the conserved cysteine through the conserved F or W. The D gene is left open where the match is weak. Expanded clones are given a class, and other clones once, few, many or no size at all.

length,size,J,D,V,DNA,CDR3
20,.,TRBJ1-2,.,TRBV30,TGTGCCTGGAGTGGCGGGGTGACCGTCCAAGACAAGTTAGCTAACTATGGCTACACCTTC,CAWSGGVTVQDKLANYGYTF
13,.,TRBJ2-7,.,TRBV4-3,TGCGCCAGCAGCCAAGAGGCAGGGGTCGAGCAGTACTTC,CASSQEAGVEQYF
13,.,TRBJ1-2,.,TRBV6-1,TGTGCCAGCAGTGAAGGGGGGGGGTATGGCTACACCTTC,CASSEGGGYGYTF
16,.,TRBJ1-1,.,TRBV15,TGTGCCACCAGCAGAGATAAACACATTAAGAACACTGAAGCTTTCTTT,CATSRDKHIKNTEAFF
15,once,TRBJ1-6,.,TRBV5-1,TGCGCCAGCAGCTTGGGACTTCAGAAGAACTCACCCCTCCACTTT,CASSLGLQKNSPLHF
14,.,TRBJ2-2,.,TRBV5-1,TGCGCCAGCAGCTTGTTCGGGTACACCGGGGAGCTGTTTTTT,CASSLFGYTGELFF
14,.,TRBJ1-1,.,TRBV9,TGTGCCAGCAGCGTAGGTCCTTTGAACACTGAAGCTTTCTTT,CASSVGPLNTEAFF
16,.,TRBJ2-1,TRBD2,TRBV4-3,TGCGCCAGCAGCTCAAGGACTAGCGGGGTGGCGAATGAGCAGTTCTTC,CASSSRTSGVANEQFF
15,.,TRBJ1-2,TRBD1,TRBV28,TGTGCCAGCAGTGTGACAGGGGGGTTATACTATGGCTACACCTTC,CASSVTGGLYYGYTF
17,.,TRBJ1-4,TRBD1,TRBV30,TGTGCCTGGAGTGTATGGGATTCTACAGGGGTGGGTGAAAAACTGTTTTTT,CAWSVWDSTGVGEKLFF
13,.,TRBJ1-1,.,TRBV19,TGTGCCAGTAGTACCTCGACAGGCACTGAAGCTTTCTTT,CASSTSTGTEAFF
17,.,TRBJ2-3,TRBD2,TRBV2,TGTGCCAGCAGTGGGACCCTGCTAGCGGGGCACACAGATACGCAGTATTTT,CASSGTLLAGHTDTQYF
18,.,TRBJ2-1,.,TRBV4-1,TGCGCCAGCAGCCAAGTAGATTTGGGACAAAGCTCCTACAATGAGCAGTTCTTC,CASSQVDLGQSSYNEQFF